A single sample gave rise to the 23 T cell receptor beta chains below, sequenced in a study of tumor and adjacent non-tumor tissue in lung cancer. Three rounds of nested PCR, following a modified ARM-PCR protocol, produced the TCRbeta library. TCRdb passed the multiplex PCR reads through MiXCR, listing each CDR3 protein once. In the table there are some 100,000 distinct CDR3 sequences, 75% to 90% of which are singletons. The template was RNA from unsorted bulk tissue. This non-tumor lung sample came from over 3 cm beyond the tumor edge. Material for sequencing was distant non-tumor lung tissue. The receptors were sampled from a man aged 60-69 years with small cell lung cancer.

Note on this clonotype: A much larger clone differs from this one at a single base, so this may be a read error. The chain employs TRBV30 and TRBJ1-2, with unresolved D. Germline CDR1 is GTSNPN and CDR2 is SVGIG (reference sequence). The CDR3 consists of 13 residues. The V end lost 4 bases, the J end lost 8 bases, and 17 bases lay between the germline ends. CDR3 sequence reads: CAWIGVPRRGYTF. The DNA for the CDR3 is TGTGCCTGGATCGGGGTTCCGAGAAGGGGCTACACCTTC.

This clonotype is a singleton in its sample. This may be a read error, as it is one base from a much larger clone. This chain joins TRBV6-1 and TRBJ2-5; TRBD1 aligns across 9 bases. Germline CDR1 is MNHNS and CDR2 is SASEGT. The length of the CDR3 is 14 residues. Written as DNA, the CDR3 is TGTGGCAGCAGAACAGGGGGCGCGGAAGAGACCCAGTACTTC. This sequence encodes CGSRTGGAEETQYF.

Worth noting for this clonotype: A much larger clone differs from this one at a single base, so this may be a read error. This sequence joins TRBV7-3 and TRBJ2-1; TRBD2 matches 8 bases. J lost 8 bases, V lost 2 bases, and 11 bases had no gene match. The germline V gene has CDR1 SGHTA and CDR2 FQGTGA. This CDR3 has 16 amino acids. Written as DNA, the CDR3 is TGTGCCAGCAGCTTAGGGGGAGCGGGAGTGAACGATGAGCAGTTCTTC. Translating gives CASSLGGAGVNDEQFF.

This clonotype showed up many times. The genes are TRBV5-6 and TRBJ1-5, with D unresolved. V lost 1 base, J lost 3 bases, and 11 bases lay in between. There are 15 residues in the CDR3. The V gene's germline CDR1 is SGHDT and CDR2 YYEEEE. CDR3 sequence (DNA): TGTGCCAGCAGCTTGAGTTTGGGAAACAATCAGCCCCAGCATTTT. Its protein is CASSLSLGNNQPQHF. The full variable domain, completed using reference TRBV5-6 and TRBJ1-5, is DAGVTQSPTHLIKTRGQQVTLRCSPKSGHDTVSWYQQALGQGPQFIFQYYEEEERQRGNFPDRFSGHQFPNYSSELNVNALLLGDSALYLCASSLSLGNNQPQHFGDGTRLSIL.

The chain joins TRBV11-3 to TRBJ2-7, with 7 bases lining up with TRBD1. V shed 10 bases, J shed 4 bases, and the junction held 16 bases outside the gene matches. This CDR3 is 15 amino acids long. Germline V gives CDR1 SGHNT, CDR2 YENEEA. CDR3 sequence (DNA): TGTGCCAAGAGCTTAGGAGAGGGGGCACGATACGAGCAGTACTTC. This codes for CAKSLGEGARYEQYF. The full variable domain, in which reference TRBV11-3 and TRBJ2-7 provide the parts outside the CDR3, is EAGVVQSPRYKIIEKKQPVAFWCNPISGHNTLYWYLQNLGQGPELLIRYENEEAVDDSQLPKDRFSAERLKGVDSTLKIQPAELGDSAVYLCAKSLGEGARYEQYFGPGTRLTVT.

The chain combines TRBV29-1 with TRBJ1-1, with D unclear. The germline V gene has CDR1 SQVTM and CDR2 ANQGSEA. The V end was cut by 6 bases, the J end by 14 bases, with 25 bases between. CDR3 size: 13 residues. CDR3 nucleotide sequence: TGCAGCGTACTCAGCTCTTATAACACTGAAACCTTCTTT. Encoded protein: CSVLSSYNTETFF.

This rearrangement joins TRBV20-1 to TRBJ1-1; no firm D call. Deletions cut 5 bases from V and 6 bases from J, with 10 bases between. CDR3 length equals 11 residues. The germline V gene has CDR1 DFQATT and CDR2 SNEGSKA (reference sequence). CDR3 protein: CSAYLAAEAFF. As DNA, the CDR3 is TGCAGTGCTTATTTGGCGGCTGAAGCTTTCTTT.

Remarks on this clonotype: Likely a read error: the CDR3 ends without its conserved phenylalanine or tryptophan. The chain recombines TRBV11-2 with TRBJ1-5, with D uncertain. Germline CDR1 SGHAT, CDR2 FQNNGV. This CDR3 region has 13 residues. CDR3 DNA: TGTGGCAGCAGCCATGACCCGCATGGAACCCAGCATTAT. It codes for CGSSHDPHGTQHY.

The gene calls are TRBV11-2 and TRBJ2-2, with D possibly TRBD2 on 5 matching bases. Trimming took 5 bases from V and 5 from J, leaving 12 bases between them. Germline assignment: CDR1 SGHAT and CDR2 FQNNGV. This CDR3 is 14 amino acids long. The CDR3 loop reads CASSGRGKTGELFF. The CDR3 DNA follows: TGTGCCAGCAGCGGGAGAGGGAAGACCGGGGAGCTGTTTTTT.

The genes are TRBV6-6 and TRBJ2-3; possibly TRBD1 for D (7 bases). Germline values: CDR1 MNHNY, CDR2 SVGAGI (reference sequence). CDR3 length equals 15 residues. V lost 6 bases to trimming and J lost 15 bases, with 28 bases between them. The DNA of the CDR3 is TGTGCCAGCAGAAGACAGGGAGGTAGCACAGATATGCACTATTTT. Its protein product is CASRRQGGSTDMHYF.

This clonotype was observed a few times. A read error may be the cause here, since a much bigger clone is one base away. The rearrangement links TRBV7-8 to TRBJ2-3; a possible D gene is TRBD1 (6 bases). With 3 bases removed from V and 2 bases from J, the gap between germline ends came to 18 bases. The CDR3 is made up of 17 amino acids. The germline gives CDR1 SGHVS, CDR2 FQNEAQ. CDR3 DNA: TGTGCCAGCAGCTTTCCGGACAGTGCAAAAGACACAGATACGCAGTATTTT. Amino acid sequence: CASSFPDSAKDTDTQYF.

This clonotype was counted at least ten times. V usage is TRBV20-1 and J usage is TRBJ2-7; 8 bases are a match to TRBD1. V shed 3 bases and J 4 bases; nucleotides not matched to a gene: 5. CDR3 size: 13 residues. CDR1 is DFQATT and CDR2 is SNEGSKA in the germline V gene (reference sequence). The CDR3 DNA sequence: TGCAGTGCTAGCAGGGGGCTTAGGTACGAGCAGTACTTC. Protein product: CSASRGLRYEQYF.

On this clonotype: A junction end diverges from the germline sequence, so it may reflect a read error. The rearrangement links TRBV11-1 to TRBJ2-1; D remains unclear. The CDR3 extends over 20 amino acids. CDR1 and CDR2 from the germline V gene are SGHAT and FQDESV (reference sequence). The DNA for the CDR3 is TGTGCCAGCAGCGCCACTGCCTGTTGGGTCCCATCCACAAGTATTGGTGAGCAGTTATTC. Amino acids: CASSATACWVPSTSIGEQLF.

About this clonotype itself: An end of the junction differs from the germline gene, which may be a read error. The CDR3 is CSMPAEGSSYNEQFF. CDR3 DNA: TGCAGCATGCCGGCTGAGGGCAGCTCCTACAACGAGCAGTTCTTC. The chain carries TRBV29-1 and TRBJ2-1; D is possibly TRBD2 (5 bases). The CDR3 has 15 amino acids. Germline V gene sequence: CDR1 SQVTM, CDR2 ANQGSEA.

The V call is TRBV5-4, the J call TRBJ2-2, with D perhaps matching TRBD1 or TRBD2 (6 bases each). V gave up 7 bases and J gave up 17 bases, with 33 bases separating them. This CDR3 has 16 residues. From germline, CDR1 is SGHNT and CDR2 YYREEE (reference sequence). Written as DNA, the CDR3 is TGTGCCAGCCATATGACGGGACGGGAGAACACCCGGGGGCTTTTTTTT. Amino acids: CASHMTGRENTRGLFF.

This chain uses TRBV11-2 with TRBJ2-7; 12 nucleotides match TRBD2. Germline lookup yields CDR1 SGHAT and CDR2 FQNNGV. CDR3 length: 19 residues. The CDR3 DNA reads TGTGCCAGTAGCTTTGGGGCTAGCGGGAGGGCGAGCCTTTGCTACGAGCAGTACGTG. Translation gives CASSFGASGRASLCYEQYV.

About this clonotype itself: The CDR3 end shows no conserved phenylalanine or tryptophan, and so a read error is likely. The chain combines TRBV12-3 or TRBV12-4 with TRBJ2-5; 7 bases match TRBD1. The V and J ends lost 5 bases and 5 bases, in that order; junction bases with no gene match: 11. This CDR3 has 15 amino acids. The CDR3 DNA reads TGTGCCAGCAGTGACGGACAGGAGGCGATGGAGACCCAGTACTGC. This codes for CASSDGQEAMETQYC.

Comment on this clonotype: This could be a read error, since a much larger clone is one nucleotide away. The rearrangement links TRBV6-5 to TRBJ2-1; weak D call: TRBD2 (7 bases). Between the trimmed V and J ends, which lost 5 bases and 10 bases, there was a span of 18 bases. From germline, CDR1 is MNHEY and CDR2 SVGAGI. This CDR3 is built from 14 residues. The CDR3 sequence: CASSRGGASLEQFF. Here the CDR3 DNA reads TGTGCCAGCAGTAGGGGGGGGGCCTCTTTAGAGCAGTTCTTC.

This chain uses TRBV12-3 or TRBV12-4 with TRBJ2-1, with 10 bases matching TRBD2. This CDR3 region has 14 residues. V trimming: 9 bases; J trimming: 6 bases; junction bases outside the gene matches: 8. The CDR3 nucleotides are TGTGCCAGTAGTCGTAGCGGGAGGAGCAATGAGCAGTTCTTC. It specifies CASSRSGRSNEQFF.

As for this clonotype: Given a much more abundant clone one base away, this may be a read error. The rearrangement joins TRBV30 to TRBJ2-1; 9 bases align to TRBD2. The CDR3 loop spans 14 amino acids. CDR1 GTSNPN and CDR2 SVGIG come from the germline V gene (reference sequence). V shed 4 bases and J 7 bases; nucleotides not matched to a gene: 8. This CDR3 is CAWNLSGSRNEQFF. The CDR3 DNA follows: TGTGCCTGGAACCTTAGCGGGAGCAGGAATGAGCAGTTCTTC. Full variable domain (rest looked up from reference TRBV30 and TRBJ2-1): SQTIHQWPATLVQPVGSPLSLECTVEGTSNPNLYWYRQAAGRGLQLLFYSVGIGQISSEVPQNLSASRPQDRQFILSSKKLLLSDSGFYLCAWNLSGSRNEQFFGPGTRLTVL.

The chain links TRBV7-2 to TRBJ1-1, with unresolved D. The CDR3 length is 14 residues. V lost 4 bases and J lost 11, with 20 bases in between. Germline CDR1 SGHTA, CDR2 FQGNSA. CDR3 sequence: CASSSRVRTAGAFF. The CDR3 bases are TGTGCCAGCAGCTCACGCGTCAGGACGGCGGGGGCTTTCTTT.

Remarks on this clonotype: An end of the junction does not agree with germline; a read error may underlie this. The genes are TRBV11-1 and TRBJ2-3; TRBD1 is a possible D gene (6 bases). The CDR3 is made up of 14 amino acids. From germline, CDR1 is SGHAT and CDR2 FQDESV (reference sequence). The CDR3 DNA reads as TGTGCCAGCAGCTTAACCCAGGGGATAGATACGCAATATTTT. Translation: CASSLTQGIDTQYF.

A remark on this clonotype: It is likely a read error, because the conserved phenylalanine at the end of the CDR3 is missing. V usage is TRBV11-2 and J usage is TRBJ2-1; D remains unclear. CDR1 is SGHAT, CDR2 FQNNGV, per germline. The CDR3 consists of 14 residues. This chain's CDR3 is CASSLEVGLVEQFL. The CDR3 coding sequence is TGTGCCAGCAGTTTAGAGGTAGGGTTGGTTGAGCAGTTCTTA.